The 22 T cell receptor beta chains given below trace back to one sample, sequenced in a study of blood T cell repertoires in COVID-19. Here immunoSEQ multiplex PCR was the method, and the copy in TCRdb shows in-frame clones only, minus some. The table includes approximately 70,000 clones, 84% detected once. Sequencing used peripheral blood. Every receptor here comes from a woman aged 60 to 75 with acute or convalescent COVID-19.

By share, this clone counts as medium-sized. The chain combines TRBV11-2 with TRBJ2-3, with D maybe TRBD1 (6 bases). Germline V lookup: CDR1 SGHAT, CDR2 FQNNGV. Between the trimmed V and J ends, which lost 5 bases and 2 bases, there was a span of 17 bases. The CDR3 sequence is 16 residues long. The CDR3 DNA follows: TGTGCCAGCAGCCCATCGGGACACCTTTCCACAGATACGCAGTATTTT. Its translation is CASSPSGHLSTDTQYF.

This clone was found once. The rearrangement joins TRBV6-5 to TRBJ2-2; 9 bases fit TRBD2. Trimming at V came to 6 bases and at J to 11 bases, leaving 4 bases not matched to a gene. The CDR3 extends over 12 amino acids. Germline V lookup: CDR1 MNHEY, CDR2 SVGAGI. The CDR3 DNA reads as TGTGCCAGCAGACCCGGGACTAGCGAGCTGTTTTTT. Translation: CASRPGTSELFF.

This chain connects TRBV3-1 (or the pseudogene TRBV3-2) to TRBJ1-2; tentative D call: TRBD1 (5 bases). Trimming shortened V by 1 base and J by 2 bases, and 11 bases separated the two germline ends. The CDR3 runs 15 residues. In germline, CDR1 is LGHDT, CDR2 YNNKEL (reference sequence). Written as DNA, the CDR3 is TGTGCCAGCAGCCAAGTGGCAGGGCAGAACTATGGCTACACCTTC. It translates to CASSQVAGQNYGYTF.

This clone was observed once. This rearrangement joins TRBV7-9 to TRBJ2-3; 8 bases fit TRBD2. Germline V gives CDR1 SEHNR, CDR2 FQNEAQ (reference sequence). CDR3 length: 16 residues. With V trimmed by 1 base and J by 2 bases, 5 bases remained unmatched. CDR3 sequence reads: CASSLELAVLTDTQYF. CDR3 DNA sequence: TGTGCCAGCAGCTTAGAACTAGCGGTCCTCACAGATACGCAGTATTTT.

The chain combines TRBV2 with TRBJ1-5; D remains ambiguous. The CDR3 totals 15 residues. Trimming shortened V by 4 bases and J by 0 bases, and 10 bases separated the two germline ends. CDR1 and CDR2 (germline): SNHLY, FYNNEI. CDR3 in amino acids: CASSARIDSNQPQHF. In DNA form, the CDR3 reads TGTGCCAGCAGTGCGCGAATTGATAGCAATCAGCCCCAGCATTTT.

The chain employs TRBV15 and TRBJ1-3, with 8 bases lining up with TRBD1. The CDR3 length is 17 residues. With 0 bases clipped from V and 2 bases from J, the junction kept 6 bases outside the gene matches. CDR1 is LNHNV, CDR2 YYDKDF, per germline (reference sequence). DNA of the CDR3: TGTGCCACCAGCAGAGATCGGGGCAGGGGGCCTGGAAACACCATATATTTT. It yields the protein CATSRDRGRGPGNTIYF.

The chain employs TRBV5-1 and TRBJ2-7; 8 bases fit TRBD1. The CDR3 extends over 14 amino acids. Germline CDR1 and CDR2: SGHRS and YFSETQ. V was clipped by 4 bases and J by 1 base; unmatched bases: 4. The CDR3 is CASSGQGKSYEQYF. In DNA, the CDR3 is TGCGCCAGCAGCGGACAGGGTAAATCCTACGAGCAGTACTTC.

This clone was recorded a few times. J is TRBJ1-1 and V is TRBV3-1 (or the pseudogene TRBV3-2); D uncertain. V was cut by 7 bases and J by 5 bases, with 17 bases left in between. The germline V gene has CDR1 LGHDT and CDR2 YNNKEL (reference sequence). The CDR3 extends over 14 amino acids. The CDR3 region is CASTRRGRRTEAFF. The CDR3 coding sequence is TGTGCCAGCACCCGGAGAGGGCGTCGGACTGAAGCTTTCTTT.

The chain recombines TRBV24-1 with TRBJ2-3; D might be TRBD2 (7 bases). CDR3 length: 16 residues. V was shortened by 1 base and J by 0 bases, with 10 bases between the two germline ends. Germline-derived CDR1 and CDR2 are KGHDR and SFDVKD. As DNA, the CDR3 is TGTGCCACCAGTGATTTTAGGGGGGGGAGCACAGATACGCAGTATTTT. Its protein is CATSDFRGGSTDTQYF.

This chain links TRBV5-6 with TRBJ1-2; tentatively, D is TRBD1 (5 bases). The CDR3 loop spans 17 amino acids. Trimming took off 1 base at V and 4 bases at J, with 20 bases between the two ends. Looked up from germline, CDR1 is SGHDT and CDR2 is YYEEEE. CDR3 nucleotide sequence: TGTGCCAGCAGCTTGCCGGACATACCCTTGCTCGGCTATGGCTACACCTTC. Amino acids: CASSLPDIPLLGYGYTF. Full variable domain (rest looked up from reference TRBV5-6 and TRBJ1-2): DAGVTQSPTHLIKTRGQQVTLRCSPKSGHDTVSWYQQALGQGPQFIFQYYEEEERQRGNFPDRFSGHQFPNYSSELNVNALLLGDSALYLCASSLPDIPLLGYGYTFGSGTRLTVV.

The chain combines TRBV2 with TRBJ2-3; 12 bases align to TRBD1. The CDR3 loop spans 15 amino acids. Germline CDR1 is SNHLY and CDR2 is FYNNEI. The V segment lost 8 bases and the J segment 3 bases; nucleotides outside the gene matches: 6. The DNA of the CDR3 is TGTGCCAGCGGACGGGACAGGGGGCGAACAGATACGCAGTATTTT. It codes for CASGRDRGRTDTQYF.

The CDR3 nucleotides read TGTGCCAGCAGTACAGGGCTCAATAATCAGCCCCAGCATTTT. Translating gives CASSTGLNNQPQHF. V usage is TRBV25-1 and J usage is TRBJ1-5; possibly TRBD1 for D (6 bases). Between the trimmed V and J ends, which lost 5 bases and 4 bases, there was a span of 12 bases. This CDR3 spans 14 amino acids. The germline V gene has CDR1 MGHDK and CDR2 SYGVNS.

The chain couples TRBV19 to TRBJ1-3; D uncertain. The length of the CDR3 is 16 residues. CDR1 LNHDA and CDR2 SQIVND come from the germline V gene (reference sequence). V lost 0 bases to trimming and J lost 6 bases, with 15 bases between them. The CDR3 loop reads CASSIDSAGRANTIYF. The CDR3 DNA reads as TGTGCCAGTAGTATAGATAGCGCAGGTCGAGCAAACACCATATATTTT.

J is TRBJ2-2 and V is TRBV7-6; tentatively, D is TRBD1 (5 bases). Trimming took off 6 bases at V and 0 bases at J, with 8 bases between the two ends. CDR1 is SGHVS and CDR2 is FNYEAQ in the germline V gene. CDR3 size: 14 residues. Written as DNA, the CDR3 is TGTGCCAGCAGGGGGCTAGCGAACACCGGGGAGCTGTTTTTT. Its protein product is CASRGLANTGELFF.

V usage is TRBV2 and J usage is TRBJ2-5; 8 bases map to TRBD1. The CDR3 is made up of 13 amino acids. CDR1 and CDR2 from the germline V gene are SNHLY and FYNNEI. Trimming removed 4 bases from V and 4 bases from J; junction bases left unmatched: 2. CDR3 protein: CASSVQGAETQYF. The CDR3 DNA is TGTGCCAGCAGTGTTCAGGGGGCAGAGACCCAGTACTTC.

This clone was counted once. The chain employs TRBV10-3 and TRBJ1-6; tentatively, D is TRBD1 (6 bases). CDR1 ENHRY and CDR2 SYGVKD come from the germline V gene. Trimming cost V 4 bases and J 6 bases, with 7 bases left between them. This CDR3 has 13 residues. Here the CDR3 reads CAISVGGNSPLHF. The CDR3 DNA follows: TGTGCCATCAGTGTAGGGGGTAATTCACCCCTCCACTTT.

The genes are TRBV2 and TRBJ2-1; 10 bases are shared with TRBD1. This CDR3 region has 14 residues. Per germline, CDR1 SNHLY and CDR2 FYNNEI. V shed 6 bases and J 6 bases; nucleotides not matched to a gene: 5. CDR3 bases: TGTGCCAGCAGGCGACAGGGGGCCTTCAATGAGCAGTTCTTC. Translating gives CASRRQGAFNEQFF.

This chain links TRBV11-2 with TRBJ1-1; TRBD1 might be the D (6 bases). From germline, CDR1 is SGHAT and CDR2 FQNNGV. The V and J ends lost 0 bases and 4 bases respectively, with 12 bases between them. This CDR3 spans 15 amino acids. The CDR3: CASSLDSGGPTEAFF. CDR3 coding DNA: TGTGCCAGCAGCTTAGATTCCGGGGGGCCCACTGAAGCTTTCTTT.

The chain couples TRBV11-2 to TRBJ2-3; 7 bases fit TRBD1. The CDR3 covers 16 residues. Looked up from germline, CDR1 is SGHAT and CDR2 is FQNNGV. V dropped 1 base and J dropped 3; count of bases not matched to a gene: 7. CDR3 nucleotide sequence: TGTGCCAGCAGCTTAGTAGGGCAGGGGGTTACAGATACGCAGTATTTT. Translation gives CASSLVGQGVTDTQYF.

This chain connects TRBV7-6 to TRBJ1-6; 8 bases line up with TRBD1. The CDR3 sequence is 15 residues long. Unmatched junction bases numbered 8, after V lost 3 bases and J lost 10 bases. Germline V gene data show CDR1 as SGHVS and CDR2 as FNYEAQ. The CDR3, as DNA: TGTGCCAGCAGCTTTCAGGACAGGGTTGAGTCACCCCTCCACTTT. Protein: CASSFQDRVESPLHF.

CDR3 protein: CASSHGDRLNTEAFF. CDR3 DNA sequence: TGTGCCAGCAGCCATGGGGACAGGTTGAACACTGAAGCTTTCTTT. The chain uses TRBV3-1 (or the pseudogene TRBV3-2) and TRBJ1-1, with 8 nucleotides matching TRBD1. This CDR3 comprises 15 residues. V lost 3 bases, J lost 0 bases, and 3 bases stayed unmatched. The germline V gene encodes CDR1 LGHDT and CDR2 YNNKEL (reference sequence).

The CDR3 DNA follows: TGTGCCAGCAGTGGAGGGTTAGATAGCAATCAGCCCCAGCATTTT. It is translated as CASSGGLDSNQPQHF. The gene calls are TRBV2 and TRBJ1-5; D is ambiguous. The germline CDR1 and CDR2 sequences are SNHLY and FYNNEI. The V end was cut by 4 bases, the J end by 0 bases, with 10 bases between. The CDR3 runs 15 residues. Drawing the rest from reference TRBV2 and TRBJ1-5, the complete variable domain is EPEVTQTPSHQVTQMGQEVILRCVPISNHLYFYWYRQILGQKVEFLVSFYNNEISEKSEIFDDQFSVERPDGSNFTLKIRSTKLEDSAMYFCASSGGLDSNQPQHFGDGTRLSIL.